One and the same sample provided the 10 T cell receptor beta chains below, sequenced in a study of CD8 T cells in Susac syndrome. The RNA input was 0.5 to 1 ug, and it was reverse transcribed with random hexamers. A single record per CDR3 protein comes from TCRdb applying MiXCR to the immunoSEQ multiplex PCR reads. This table has about 150,000 distinct CDR3 sequences, roughly 96% appearing once. The material sequenced was CD8+ T cells from PBMCs. All receptors come from a human donor with multiple sclerosis.

The rearrangement joins TRBV25-1 to TRBJ1-2, with D hard to call. With 7 bases removed from V and 8 bases from J, the gap between germline ends came to 2 bases. The CDR3 length is 8 residues. From germline, CDR1 is MGHDK and CDR2 SYGVNS. CDR3 sequence (DNA): TGTGCCAGCACCGGCTACACCTTC. Translation: CASTGYTF.

J is TRBJ2-1 and V is TRBV30, with 7 nucleotides matching TRBD1. The ends lost 5 bases at V and 8 bases at J; junction bases unmatched: 6. This CDR3 is 12 amino acids long. Germline V CDR1 and CDR2: GTSNPN, SVGIG (reference sequence). The DNA for the CDR3 is TGTGCCTGGTGCGCGACAGGGTATGAGCAGTTCTTC. Amino acids: CAWCATGYEQFF.

V is TRBV9 and J is TRBJ2-5, with 11 bases that match TRBD1. There are 17 residues in the CDR3. In germline, CDR1 is SGDLS, CDR2 YYNGEE. V shed 2 bases, J shed 5 bases, and the junction held 11 bases outside the gene matches. The CDR3 is CASSVSRTGGGEETQYF. The CDR3, as DNA: TGTGCCAGCAGCGTGTCTCGGACAGGGGGCGGTGAGGAGACCCAGTACTTC. The variable domain in full, with the rest retrieved from reference TRBV9 and TRBJ2-5, is DSGVTQTPKHLITATGQRVTLRCSPRSGDLSVYWYQQSLDQGLQFLIQYYNGEERAKGNILERFSAQQFPDLHSELNLSSLELGDSALYFCASSVSRTGGGEETQYFGPGTRLLVL.

The chain employs TRBV3-1 and TRBJ2-1; D possibly matches TRBD1 or TRBD2 (5 bases each). CDR1 is LGHDT and CDR2 is YNNKEL in the germline V gene (reference sequence). V was clipped by 1 base and J by 5 bases, with 9 bases between them. The CDR3 has 14 amino acids. This chain's CDR3 is CASSQGGVDNEQFF. For the CDR3, the DNA is TGTGCCAGCAGCCAAGGAGGGGTGGACAATGAGCAGTTCTTC.

This chain joins TRBV23-1 and TRBJ1-1, with 7 bases identical to TRBD1. TRBV23-1 is sorted into the ORF group, with uncertain function. V dropped 6 bases and J dropped 6; count of bases not matched to a gene: 10. The CDR3 is 14 residues long. The CDR3 loop is CASRGVRGFAEAFF. The CDR3 DNA is TGCGCCAGCAGGGGCGTCAGGGGGTTCGCTGAAGCTTTCTTT.

The chain has TRBV6-5 and TRBJ2-2; D not certain. The germline gives CDR1 MNHEY, CDR2 SVGAGI. V gave up 7 bases and J gave up 4 bases, with 7 bases separating them. The CDR3 has 12 amino acids. CDR3 protein: CASKNLTGELFF. The CDR3 DNA reads TGTGCCAGCAAAAACCTCACCGGGGAGCTGTTTTTT.

The V call is TRBV29-1, the J call TRBJ2-2, with D possibly TRBD1 on 6 matching bases. Germline CDR1 SQVTM, CDR2 ANQGSEA. V dropped 7 bases and J dropped 4 bases, with 16 bases sitting between them. CDR3 length: 14 residues. CDR3 protein: CSAAEIGGTGELFF. For the CDR3, the DNA is TGCAGCGCTGCTGAGATAGGGGGCACCGGGGAGCTGTTTTTT.

The rearrangement links TRBV6-1 to TRBJ1-2; D remains unclear. The V gene lost 6 bases and the J gene lost 2 bases, with 22 bases spanning the gap. CDR3 size: 17 residues. Germline V gene data show CDR1 as MNHNS and CDR2 as SASEGT. The CDR3 bases are TGTGCCAGCAGCGATGTTGGTCCGGGAGGAAGCAACTATGGCTACACCTTC. Translated, it gives CASSDVGPGGSNYGYTF.

The chain carries TRBV12-3 or TRBV12-4 and TRBJ2-7; possibly TRBD1 for D (5 bases). CDR3 size: 14 residues. V was clipped by 5 bases and J by 0 bases, with 11 bases between them. CDR3 region: CASSKTASSYEQYF. CDR3 DNA sequence: TGTGCCAGCAGTAAGACAGCGAGCTCCTACGAGCAGTACTTC.

The rearrangement joins TRBV20-1 to TRBJ1-4; 7 nucleotides line up with TRBD1. The V and J ends lost 5 bases and 6 bases, in that order; junction bases with no gene match: 9. Germline assignment: CDR1 DFQATT and CDR2 SNEGSKA (reference sequence). The length of the CDR3 is 14 residues. The CDR3 coding sequence is TGCAGTGCTGGACTGGGGACAGAGCATGAAAAACTGTTTTTT. Its protein is CSAGLGTEHEKLFF.